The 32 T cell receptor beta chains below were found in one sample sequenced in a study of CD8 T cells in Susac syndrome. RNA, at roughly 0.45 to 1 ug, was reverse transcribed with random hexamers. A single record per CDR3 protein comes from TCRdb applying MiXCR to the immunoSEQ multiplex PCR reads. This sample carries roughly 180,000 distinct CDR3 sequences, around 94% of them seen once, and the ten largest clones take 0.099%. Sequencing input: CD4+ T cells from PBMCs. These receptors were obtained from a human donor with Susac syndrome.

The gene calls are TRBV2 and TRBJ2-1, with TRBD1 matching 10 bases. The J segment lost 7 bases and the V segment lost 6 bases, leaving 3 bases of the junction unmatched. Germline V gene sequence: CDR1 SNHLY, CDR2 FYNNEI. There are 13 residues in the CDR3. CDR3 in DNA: TGTGCCAGCAGGGGGGACAGGGGAAATGAGCAGTTCTTC. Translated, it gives CASRGDRGNEQFF.

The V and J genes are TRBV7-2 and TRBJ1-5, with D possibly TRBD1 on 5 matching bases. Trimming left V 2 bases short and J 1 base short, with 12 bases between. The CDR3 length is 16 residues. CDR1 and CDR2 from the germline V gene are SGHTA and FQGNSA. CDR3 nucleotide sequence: TGTGCCAGCAGCTTAAGGCAGGGCTGGAGCAATCAGCCCCAGCATTTT. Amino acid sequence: CASSLRQGWSNQPQHF.

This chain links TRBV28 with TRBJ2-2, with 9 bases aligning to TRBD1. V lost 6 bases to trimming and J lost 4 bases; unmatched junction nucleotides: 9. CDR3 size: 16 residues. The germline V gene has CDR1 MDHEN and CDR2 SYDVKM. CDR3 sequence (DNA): TGTGCCAGCAGGAGTGCCGGGACAGGGATCACCGGGGAGCTGTTTTTT. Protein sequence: CASRSAGTGITGELFF.

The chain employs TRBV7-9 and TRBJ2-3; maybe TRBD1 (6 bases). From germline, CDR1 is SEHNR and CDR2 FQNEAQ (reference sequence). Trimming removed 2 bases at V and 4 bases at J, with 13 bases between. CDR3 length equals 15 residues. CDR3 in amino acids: CASSLLGAVADTQYF. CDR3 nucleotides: TGTGCCAGCAGCTTATTGGGGGCAGTCGCAGATACGCAGTATTTT.

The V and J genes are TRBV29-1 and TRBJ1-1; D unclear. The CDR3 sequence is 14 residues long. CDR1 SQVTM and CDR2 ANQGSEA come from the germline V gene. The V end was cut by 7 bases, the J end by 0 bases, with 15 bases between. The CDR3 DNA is TGCAGCGCCTCGACGGGATCTATGAACACTGAAGCTTTCTTT. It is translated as CSASTGSMNTEAFF.

CDR3 DNA: TGTGCCAGCACCAACCGGAGGGCGGGCACAGATACGCAGTATTTT. Amino acids: CASTNRRAGTDTQYF. The chain has TRBV6-6 and TRBJ2-3; possibly TRBD2 for D (6 bases). The germline gives CDR1 MNHNY, CDR2 SVGAGI (reference sequence). The CDR3 has 15 residues. The V gene lost 7 bases and the J gene lost 1 base, with 15 bases spanning the gap.

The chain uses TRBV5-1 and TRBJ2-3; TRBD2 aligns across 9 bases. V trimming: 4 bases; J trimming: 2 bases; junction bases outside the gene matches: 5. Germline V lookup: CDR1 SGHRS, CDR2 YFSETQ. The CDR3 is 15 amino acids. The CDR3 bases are TGCGCCAGCAGCGGACCTAGCGGGGACACAGATACGCAGTATTTT. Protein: CASSGPSGDTDTQYF. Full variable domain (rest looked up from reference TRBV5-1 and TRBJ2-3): KAGVTQTPRYLIKTRGQQVTLSCSPISGHRSVSWYQQTPGQGLQFLFEYFSETQRNKGNFPGRFSGRQFSNSRSEMNVSTLELGDSALYLCASSGPSGDTDTQYFGPGTRLTVL.

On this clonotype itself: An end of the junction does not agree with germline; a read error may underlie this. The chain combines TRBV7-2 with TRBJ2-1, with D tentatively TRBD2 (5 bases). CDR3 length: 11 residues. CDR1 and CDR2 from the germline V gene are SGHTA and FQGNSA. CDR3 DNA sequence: TGTGCCAGCAGCTTATTGGGCGGGTCCCATTTC. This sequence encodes CASSLLGGSHF.

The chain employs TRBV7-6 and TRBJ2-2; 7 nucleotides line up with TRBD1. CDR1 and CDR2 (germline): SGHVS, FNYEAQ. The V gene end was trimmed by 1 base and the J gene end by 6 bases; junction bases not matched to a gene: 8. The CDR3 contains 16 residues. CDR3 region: CASSLETGKGPGELFF. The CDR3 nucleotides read TGTGCCAGCAGCTTAGAGACAGGGAAGGGTCCCGGGGAGCTGTTTTTT.

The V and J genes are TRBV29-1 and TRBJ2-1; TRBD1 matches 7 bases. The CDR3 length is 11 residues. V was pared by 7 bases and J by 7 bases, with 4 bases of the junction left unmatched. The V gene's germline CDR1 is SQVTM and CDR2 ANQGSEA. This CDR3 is CSADRANEQFF. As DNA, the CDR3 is TGCAGCGCAGACAGGGCAAATGAGCAGTTCTTC.

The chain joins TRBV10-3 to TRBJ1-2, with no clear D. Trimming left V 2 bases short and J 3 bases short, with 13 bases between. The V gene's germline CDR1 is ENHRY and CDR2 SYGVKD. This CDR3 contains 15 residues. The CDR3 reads CAISENSGIYYGYTF. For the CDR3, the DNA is TGTGCCATCAGTGAGAACAGCGGGATCTACTATGGCTACACCTTC.

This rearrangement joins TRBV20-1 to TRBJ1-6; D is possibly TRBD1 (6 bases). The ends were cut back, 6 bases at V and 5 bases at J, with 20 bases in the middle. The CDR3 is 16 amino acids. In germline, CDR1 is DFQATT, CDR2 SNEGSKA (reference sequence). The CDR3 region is CSALRRGTVHNSPLHF. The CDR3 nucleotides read TGCAGTGCACTGAGGAGGGGGACGGTCCATAATTCACCCCTCCACTTT.

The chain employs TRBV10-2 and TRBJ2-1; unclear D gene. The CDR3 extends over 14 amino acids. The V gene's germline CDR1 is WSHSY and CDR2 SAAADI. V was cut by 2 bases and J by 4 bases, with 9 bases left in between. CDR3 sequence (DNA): TGCGCCAGCAGTGAGGGACGGTGGTACAATGAGCAGTTCTTC. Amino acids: CASSEGRWYNEQFF.

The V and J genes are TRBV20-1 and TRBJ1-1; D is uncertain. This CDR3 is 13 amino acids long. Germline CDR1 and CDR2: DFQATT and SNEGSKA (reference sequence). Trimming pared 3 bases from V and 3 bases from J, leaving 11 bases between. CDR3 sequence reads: CSASGVADTEAFF. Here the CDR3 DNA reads TGCAGTGCTAGCGGGGTCGCGGACACTGAAGCTTTCTTT.

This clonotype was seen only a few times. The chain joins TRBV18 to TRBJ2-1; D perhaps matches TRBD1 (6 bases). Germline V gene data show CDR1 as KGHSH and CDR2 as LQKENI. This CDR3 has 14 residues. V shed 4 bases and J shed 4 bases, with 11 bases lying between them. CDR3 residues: CASSRGGSYNEQFF. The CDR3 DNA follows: TGTGCCAGCTCACGAGGGGGATCGTACAATGAGCAGTTCTTC. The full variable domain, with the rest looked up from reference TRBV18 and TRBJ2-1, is NAGVMQNPRHLVRRRGQEARLRCSPMKGHSHVYWYRQLPEEGLKFMVYLQKENIIDESGMPKERFSAEFPKEGPSILRIQQVVRGDSAAYFCASSRGGSYNEQFFGPGTRLTVL.

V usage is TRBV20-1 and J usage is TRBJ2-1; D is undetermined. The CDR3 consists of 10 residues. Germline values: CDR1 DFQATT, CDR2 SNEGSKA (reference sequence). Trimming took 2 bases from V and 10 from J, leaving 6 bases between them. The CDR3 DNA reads TGCAGTGCTAGATTGTTGGAGCAGTTCTTC. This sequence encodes CSARLLEQFF.

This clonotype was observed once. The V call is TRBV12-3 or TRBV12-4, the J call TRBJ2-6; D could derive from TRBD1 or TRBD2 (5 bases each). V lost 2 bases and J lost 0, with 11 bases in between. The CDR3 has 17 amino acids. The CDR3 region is CASSLRDGSSGANVLTF. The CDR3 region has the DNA TGTGCCAGCAGTTTAAGGGACGGCAGCTCTGGGGCCAACGTCCTGACTTTC.

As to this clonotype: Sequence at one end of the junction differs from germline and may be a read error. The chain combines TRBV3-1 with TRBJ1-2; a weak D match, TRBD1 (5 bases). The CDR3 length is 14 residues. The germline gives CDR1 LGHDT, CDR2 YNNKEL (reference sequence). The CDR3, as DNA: TGTGCCAGCAGCCAAGATGCACGGGGCTATGGCCACACCTTC. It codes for CASSQDARGYGHTF.

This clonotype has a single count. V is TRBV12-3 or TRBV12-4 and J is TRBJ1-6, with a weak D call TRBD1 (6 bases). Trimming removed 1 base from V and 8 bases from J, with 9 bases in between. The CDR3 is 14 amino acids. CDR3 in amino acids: CASSLGGGYSPLHF. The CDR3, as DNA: TGTGCCAGCAGTTTAGGGGGGGGCTATTCACCCCTCCACTTT.

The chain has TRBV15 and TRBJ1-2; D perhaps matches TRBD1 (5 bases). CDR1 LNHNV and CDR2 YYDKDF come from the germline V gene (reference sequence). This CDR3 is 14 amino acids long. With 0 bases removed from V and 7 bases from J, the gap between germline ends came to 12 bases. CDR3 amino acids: CATSRDPGGPGYTF. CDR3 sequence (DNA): TGTGCCACCAGCAGAGATCCCGGGGGACCTGGCTACACCTTC.

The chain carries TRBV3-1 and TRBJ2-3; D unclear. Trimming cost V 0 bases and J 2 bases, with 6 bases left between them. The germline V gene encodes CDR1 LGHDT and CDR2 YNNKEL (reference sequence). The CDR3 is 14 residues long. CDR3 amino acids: CASSQDLTTDTQYF. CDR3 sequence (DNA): TGTGCCAGCAGCCAAGATCTCACCACAGATACGCAGTATTTT.

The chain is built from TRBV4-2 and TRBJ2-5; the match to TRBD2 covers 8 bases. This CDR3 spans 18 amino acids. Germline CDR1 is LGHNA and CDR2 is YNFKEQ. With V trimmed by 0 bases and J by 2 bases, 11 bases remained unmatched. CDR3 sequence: CASSQDLYGGGLQETQYF. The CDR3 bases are TGTGCCAGCAGCCAAGACCTCTACGGGGGGGGCCTACAAGAGACCCAGTACTTC.

The CDR3 nucleotides read TGTGCCAGCAGCGTAGTAAGGGGGGGCAATGAGCAGTTCTTC. This sequence encodes CASSVVRGGNEQFF. V usage is TRBV9 and J usage is TRBJ2-1; the D gene is possibly TRBD2 (7 bases). The CDR3 has 14 amino acids. Between the trimmed V and J ends, which lost 0 bases and 6 bases, there was a span of 10 bases. The germline gives CDR1 SGDLS, CDR2 YYNGEE.

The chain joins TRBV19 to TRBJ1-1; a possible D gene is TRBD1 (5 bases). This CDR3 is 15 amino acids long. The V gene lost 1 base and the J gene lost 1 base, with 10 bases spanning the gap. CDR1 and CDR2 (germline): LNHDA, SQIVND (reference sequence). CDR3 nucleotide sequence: TGTGCCAGTAGTATAGCGAACGGGGCGAACACTGAAGCTTTCTTT. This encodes CASSIANGANTEAFF.

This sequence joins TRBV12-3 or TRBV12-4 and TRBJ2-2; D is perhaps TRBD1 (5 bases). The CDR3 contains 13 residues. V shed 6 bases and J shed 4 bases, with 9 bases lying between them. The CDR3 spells CASSSTGTGELFF. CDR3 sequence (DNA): TGTGCCAGCAGCTCAACAGGCACCGGGGAGCTGTTTTTT.

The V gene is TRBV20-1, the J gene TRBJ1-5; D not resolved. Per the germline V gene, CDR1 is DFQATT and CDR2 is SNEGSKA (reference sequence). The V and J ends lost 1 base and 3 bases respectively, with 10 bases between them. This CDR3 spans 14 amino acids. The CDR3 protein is CSARVGGNNQPQHF. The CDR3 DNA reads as TGCAGTGCTAGAGTGGGCGGCAACAATCAGCCCCAGCATTTT.

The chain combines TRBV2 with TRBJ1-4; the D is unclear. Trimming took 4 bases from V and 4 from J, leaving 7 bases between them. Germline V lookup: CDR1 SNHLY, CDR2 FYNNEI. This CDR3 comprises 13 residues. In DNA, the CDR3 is TGTGCCAGCAGTGCGGACCTTAATGAAAAACTGTTTTTT. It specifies CASSADLNEKLFF.

CDR3 in amino acids: CSVARVLNTGELFF. CDR3 nucleotides: TGCAGCGTTGCTAGGGTTCTGAACACCGGGGAGCTGTTTTTT. The chain recombines TRBV29-1 with TRBJ2-2; D remains ambiguous. The germline gives CDR1 SQVTM, CDR2 ANQGSEA. Trimming pared 4 bases from V and 1 base from J, leaving 10 bases between. This CDR3 has 14 residues.

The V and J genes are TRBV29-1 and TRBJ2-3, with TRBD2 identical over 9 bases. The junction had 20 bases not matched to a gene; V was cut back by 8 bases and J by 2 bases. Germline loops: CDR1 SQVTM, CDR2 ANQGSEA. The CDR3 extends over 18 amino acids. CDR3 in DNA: TGCAGCTCCAACCCCTACCGTGGGATAGCGGGAGCCACAGATACGCAGTATTTT. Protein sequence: CSSNPYRGIAGATDTQYF.

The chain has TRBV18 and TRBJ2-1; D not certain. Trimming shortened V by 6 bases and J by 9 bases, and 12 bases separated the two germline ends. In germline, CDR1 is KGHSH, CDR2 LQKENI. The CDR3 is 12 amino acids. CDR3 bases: TGTGCCAGCTCCTACCAAGGTGGTGAGCAGTTCTTC. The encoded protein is CASSYQGGEQFF.

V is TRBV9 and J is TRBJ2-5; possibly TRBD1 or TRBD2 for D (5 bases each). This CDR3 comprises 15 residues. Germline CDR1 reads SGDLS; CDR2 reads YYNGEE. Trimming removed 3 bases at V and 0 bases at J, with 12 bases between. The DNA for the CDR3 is TGTGCCAGCAGCGGACTCTGGGGGTACCAAGAGACCCAGTACTTC. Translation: CASSGLWGYQETQYF.

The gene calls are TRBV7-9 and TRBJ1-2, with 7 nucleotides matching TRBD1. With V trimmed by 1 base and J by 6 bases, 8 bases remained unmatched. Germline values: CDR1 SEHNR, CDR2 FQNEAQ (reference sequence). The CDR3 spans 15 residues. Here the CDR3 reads CASSLGAGGGDGYTF. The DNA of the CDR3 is TGTGCCAGCAGCTTAGGGGCAGGGGGAGGCGATGGCTACACCTTC.